Listed here are 16 T cell receptor beta chains from one sample, sequenced in a study of T cells after yellow fever vaccination. TCRdb re-called the 5' RACE reads through MiXCR, storing one row per CDR3 protein. The sample lists roughly 50,000 distinct CDR3 sequences; about 7.4% were seen once. The sequences come from CD8+ T cells sorted from PBMCs, collected roughly 15 days after the first yellow fever vaccination. Every receptor here comes from a man between 18 and 35 years old who received the YFV17D yellow fever vaccine.

On this clonotype: This may arise from a read error, as a much more abundant clone is one base away. The chain is built from TRBV7-2 and TRBJ2-1; D not resolved. Looked up from germline, CDR1 is SGHTA and CDR2 is FQGNSA. The ends were cut back, 9 bases at V and 2 bases at J, with 5 bases in the middle. This CDR3 comprises 11 residues. The CDR3 bases are TGTGCCAGAAGAGCCTACAATGAGCAGTTCTTC. The encoded protein is CARRAYNEQFF.

This clonotype was recorded many times. V and J are TRBV4-1 and TRBJ2-1, with D perhaps TRBD1 (6 bases). Trimming left V 2 bases short and J 5 bases short, with 10 bases between. The length of the CDR3 is 14 residues. Germline assignment: CDR1 MGHRA and CDR2 YSYEKL. The CDR3 nucleotides are TGCGCCAGCAGCCAATCGGGACAAAACAATGAGCAGTTCTTC. Amino acids: CASSQSGQNNEQFF.

Many counts were recorded for this clonotype. The chain joins TRBV5-1 to TRBJ1-4; TRBD1 matches at 10 bases. The V segment lost 1 base and the J segment 8 bases; nucleotides outside the gene matches: 5. This CDR3 is built from 15 residues. The germline V gene encodes CDR1 SGHRS and CDR2 YFSETQ. The CDR3 is CASSLYGTGVEKLFF. The CDR3, as DNA: TGCGCCAGCAGCTTGTACGGGACAGGGGTGGAAAAACTGTTTTTT. Variable domain in full (rest from reference TRBV5-1 and TRBJ1-4): KAGVTQTPRYLIKTRGQQVTLSCSPISGHRSVSWYQQTPGQGLQFLFEYFSETQRNKGNFPGRFSGRQFSNSRSEMNVSTLELGDSALYLCASSLYGTGVEKLFFGSGTQLSVL.

This clonotype was found many times. This chain uses TRBV4-1 with TRBJ2-7; a weak D match, TRBD1 (6 bases). V was cut by 3 bases and J by 6 bases, with 15 bases left in between. From germline, CDR1 is MGHRA and CDR2 YSYEKL. The CDR3 is 14 amino acids. As DNA, the CDR3 is TGCGCCAGCAGCCAGGCTAGGGGGTTCAGCGAGCAGTACGTC. Protein sequence: CASSQARGFSEQYV.

This clonotype was recorded at least ten times. J is TRBJ2-7 and V is TRBV4-3; tentative D call: TRBD2 (6 bases). The V end was cut by 4 bases, the J end by 4 bases, with 14 bases between. Germline assignment: CDR1 LGHNA and CDR2 YSLEER. This CDR3 region has 14 residues. The CDR3 DNA is TGCGCCAGCAGCCCCGTAGCGGAGAAATACGAGCAGTACGTC. Translation: CASSPVAEKYEQYV.

This clonotype came up many times. This rearrangement joins TRBV5-6 to TRBJ1-2, with D possibly TRBD1 on 6 matching bases. The CDR3 runs to 14 residues. CDR1 is SGHDT, CDR2 YYEEEE, per germline. The V gene lost 0 bases and the J gene lost 7 bases, with 13 bases spanning the gap. The CDR3 protein is CASSLGGLAFGYTF. The DNA for the CDR3 is TGTGCCAGCAGCTTGGGGGGGCTAGCTTTTGGCTACACCTTC.

This clonotype showed up just a few times. The chain employs TRBV6-2 or TRBV6-3 and TRBJ2-1, with 11 bases matching TRBD2. The CDR3 is 17 amino acids. Germline lookup yields CDR1 MNHEY and CDR2 SVGEGT. V trimming: 6 bases; J trimming: 3 bases; junction bases outside the gene matches: 10. The CDR3 sequence: CASSTISSGGIYNEQFF. DNA for the CDR3: TGTGCCAGCAGCACCATATCTAGCGGGGGGATCTACAATGAGCAGTTCTTC.

This clonotype was found many times. The chain has TRBV9 and TRBJ2-5; 7 bases align to TRBD2. V shed 0 bases, J shed 1 base, and the junction held 6 bases outside the gene matches. The CDR3 contains 16 residues. Germline CDR1 reads SGDLS; CDR2 reads YYNGEE. The CDR3 bases are TGTGCCAGCAGCGTAGGGGGAGCGGGGCCCCAAGAGACCCAGTACTTC. This encodes CASSVGGAGPQETQYF. Full variable domain (rest looked up from reference TRBV9 and TRBJ2-5): DSGVTQTPKHLITATGQRVTLRCSPRSGDLSVYWYQQSLDQGLQFLIQYYNGEERAKGNILERFSAQQFPDLHSELNLSSLELGDSALYFCASSVGGAGPQETQYFGPGTRLLVL.

This clonotype was seen at least ten times. The rearrangement joins TRBV12-3 or TRBV12-4 to TRBJ1-5; TRBD1 agrees at 8 bases. This CDR3 comprises 16 residues. Germline trimming cut 0 bases from V and 6 bases from J; bases unmatched to any gene: 7. The CDR3 reads CASSLASTGAGQPQHF. CDR3 DNA: TGTGCCAGCAGTTTAGCGTCGACAGGGGCTGGTCAGCCCCAGCATTTT.

This clonotype was counted ten times or more. The CDR3 bases are TGTGCCAGCAGTCACGGACAGGTACAAGAGACCCAGTACTTC. It codes for CASSHGQVQETQYF. This chain connects TRBV12-3 or TRBV12-4 to TRBJ2-5, with 7 bases matching TRBD1. Losses at the gene ends were 5 bases for V and 2 bases for J; bases not matched to a gene: 5. This CDR3 has 14 residues.

This clonotype was recorded many times. The CDR3 DNA is TGTGCCAGCACCCAGGGTGGGACTGAAGCTTTCTTT. Translated, it gives CASTQGGTEAFF. The V call is TRBV6-2 or TRBV6-3, the J call TRBJ1-1, with a tentative D call TRBD1 (5 bases). The CDR3 spans 12 residues. CDR1 MNHEY and CDR2 SVGEGT come from the germline V gene. Trimming removed 7 bases from V and 5 bases from J, with 11 bases in between.

A word on this clonotype: A read error may explain this, as a much larger clone is one base away. This sequence joins TRBV9 and TRBJ2-7; D is perhaps TRBD2 (5 bases). V lost 0 bases to trimming and J lost 4 bases, with 8 bases between them. Germline lookup yields CDR1 SGDLS and CDR2 YYNGEE. The CDR3 has 13 amino acids. The CDR3 region is CASSVGETYEQYV. The CDR3 nucleotides read TGTGCCAGCAGCGTAGGGGAGACATACGAGCAGTACGTC.

With regard to this clonotype: A much larger clone is a single base away; this may be a read error. This chain connects TRBV29-1 to TRBJ2-5; D may be TRBD2 (5 bases). This CDR3 is 13 amino acids long. Per germline, CDR1 SQVTM and CDR2 ANQGSEA. V lost 3 bases and J lost 1, with 9 bases in between. This chain's CDR3 is CSVDSGSQETQYF. The CDR3 DNA is TGCAGCGTTGACAGCGGCAGCCAAGAGACCCAGTACTTC.

This clonotype was counted ten times or more. This chain uses TRBV14 with TRBJ2-1; maybe TRBD2 (7 bases). The CDR3 is 14 amino acids. Trimming removed 6 bases at V and 5 bases at J, with 14 bases between. The V gene's germline CDR1 is SGHDN and CDR2 FVKESK. The CDR3 DNA sequence: TGTGCCAGCAGACCCCGGGGGGCGCACAATGAGCAGTTCTTC. Protein product: CASRPRGAHNEQFF.

This clonotype occurred many times. The gene calls are TRBV12-3 or TRBV12-4 and TRBJ2-1, with 7 nucleotides matching TRBD2. The CDR3 has 18 amino acids. With V trimmed by 5 bases and J by 0 bases, 13 bases remained unmatched. In nucleotides, the CDR3 is TGTGCCAGCAGTCCCCCGGTACTGCGGGAGAGCTCCTACAATGAGCAGTTCTTC. Translated: CASSPPVLRESSYNEQFF.

The chain couples TRBV7-8 to TRBJ1-6; TRBD1 matches 9 bases. CDR1 and CDR2 (germline): SGHVS, FQNEAQ. The CDR3 is 15 amino acids. V gave up 3 bases and J gave up 5 bases; unmatched junction bases: 2. In nucleotides, the CDR3 is TGTGCCAGCAGCTTGGGGACAGGGAATAATTCACCCCTCCACTTT. Protein product: CASSLGTGNNSPLHF.